The 7 T cell receptor beta chains presented below share a single source sample, sequenced in a study of cytomegalovirus exposure and HLA in healthy donors. Assay used: immunoSEQ multiplex PCR; TCRdb lists only in-frame clones, some missing. In the table there are about 220,000 clones, 75% to 90% of which are singletons. The sequenced sample was PBMCs. These receptors were taken from a woman in her 30s in good health and CMV-seropositive.

Of note for this clone: This specimen includes other DNA sequences encoding the same CDR3. The chain employs TRBV5-1 and TRBJ2-7; possibly TRBD1 for D (6 bases). CDR1 is SGHRS and CDR2 is YFSETQ in the germline V gene. The CDR3 spans 14 residues. Trimming took off 0 bases at V and 4 bases at J, with 11 bases between the two ends. The CDR3 loop is CASSLVAGDYEQYF. As DNA, the CDR3 is TGCGCCAGCAGCTTGGTGGCAGGGGATTACGAGCAGTACTTC.

This clone has just one count. The chain couples TRBV6-5 to TRBJ1-5; 8 bases fit TRBD1. The CDR3 is made up of 13 amino acids. V lost 0 bases to trimming and J lost 10 bases; unmatched junction nucleotides: 2. CDR1 is MNHEY, CDR2 SVGAGI, per germline. CDR3 sequence (DNA): TGTGCCAGCAGTTACTCGGACAGGGAACCCCAGCATTTT. Its protein is CASSYSDREPQHF.

The chain employs TRBV7-2 and TRBJ1-2; D gene uncertain. V was cut by 1 base and J by 7 bases, with 13 bases left in between. The CDR3 contains 14 residues. CDR1 is SGHTA, CDR2 FQGNSA, per germline. CDR3 bases: TGTGCCAGCAGCTTAGGCTCAGGTGTCGGTGGCTACACCTTC. Residues: CASSLGSGVGGYTF.

The chain combines TRBV4-2 with TRBJ2-3; the match to TRBD2 covers 15 bases. Germline loops: CDR1 LGHNA, CDR2 YNFKEQ. J gave up 0 bases and V 2 bases, and 6 bases lay outside the gene matches. CDR3 length: 19 residues. As DNA, the CDR3 is TGTGCCAGCAGCCAAAAGCCGGGACTAGCGGGAGGAAGCACAGATACGCAGTATTTT. Translation gives CASSQKPGLAGGSTDTQYF.

The rearrangement links TRBV30 to TRBJ1-1, with unresolved D. This CDR3 is 13 amino acids long. Per the germline V gene, CDR1 is GTSNPN and CDR2 is SVGIG (reference sequence). Trimming took 2 bases from V and 3 from J, leaving 10 bases between them. The CDR3 DNA reads as TGTGCCTGGAGTATAAGGAGGGACACTGAAGCTTTCTTT. This encodes CAWSIRRDTEAFF.

This clone was recorded once. The chain links TRBV7-3 to TRBJ1-2; D might be TRBD1 (6 bases). Germline CDR1 SGHTA, CDR2 FQGTGA. CDR3 length equals 16 residues. V lost 2 bases, J lost 6 bases, and 19 bases lay in between. CDR3 nucleotide sequence: TGTGCCAGCAGCTTATTCCCCTTTCAGGGGATTCATGGCTACACCTTC. This gives the protein CASSLFPFQGIHGYTF. The complete variable domain, with remaining parts taken from reference TRBV7-3 and TRBJ1-2, reads GAGVSQTPSNKVTEKGKYVELRCDPISGHTALYWYRQSLGQGPEFLIYFQGTGAADDSGLPNDRFFAVRPEGSVSTLKIQRTERGDSAVYLCASSLFPFQGIHGYTFGSGTRLTVV.

The sample holds a few counts of this clone. This chain uses TRBV18 with TRBJ1-2, with 7 bases fitting TRBD1. The CDR3 extends over 14 amino acids. The V gene end was trimmed by 3 bases and the J gene end by 2 bases; junction bases not matched to a gene: 3. Germline-derived CDR1 and CDR2 are KGHSH and LQKENI. The CDR3 here is CASSPDRENYGYTF. CDR3 coding DNA: TGTGCCAGCTCACCCGACAGGGAGAACTATGGCTACACCTTC.